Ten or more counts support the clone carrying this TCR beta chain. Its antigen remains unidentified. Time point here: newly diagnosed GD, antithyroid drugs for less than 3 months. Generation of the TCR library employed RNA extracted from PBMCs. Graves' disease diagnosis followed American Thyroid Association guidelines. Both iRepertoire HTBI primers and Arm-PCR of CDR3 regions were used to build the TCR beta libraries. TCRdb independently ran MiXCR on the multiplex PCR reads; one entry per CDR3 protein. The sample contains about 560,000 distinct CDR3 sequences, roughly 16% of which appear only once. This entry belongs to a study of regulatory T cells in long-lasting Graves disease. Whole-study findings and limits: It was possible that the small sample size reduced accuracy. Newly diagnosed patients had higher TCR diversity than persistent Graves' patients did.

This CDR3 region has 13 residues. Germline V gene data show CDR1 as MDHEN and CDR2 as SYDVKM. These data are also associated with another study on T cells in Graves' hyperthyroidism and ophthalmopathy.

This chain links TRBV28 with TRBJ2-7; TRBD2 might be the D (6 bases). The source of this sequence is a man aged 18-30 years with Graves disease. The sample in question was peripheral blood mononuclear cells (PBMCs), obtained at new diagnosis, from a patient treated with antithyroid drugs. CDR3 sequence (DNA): TGTGCTACCGACCCTTCGGGAGAATACGAGCAGTACTTC. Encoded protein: CATDPSGEYEQYF.